Here is one TCR beta chain with its context. Its target is unknown. This sample was included in a study of cytomegalovirus exposure and HLA in healthy donors. Researchers ran the PCR with 60 Vbeta and 13 Jbeta primers. Data came from immunoSEQ multiplex PCR; TCRdb stores just in-frame clones and leaves some out. The table records about 160,000 clones, approximately 84% of them present only once. CDR1 SGDLS and CDR2 YYNGEE come from the germline V gene. V shed 2 bases, J shed 0 bases, and the junction held 7 bases outside the gene matches. The CDR3 runs 17 residues. Whole-study findings and limits: Cytomegalovirus-associated status was assigned to some 180 TCR beta chains.

The chain carries TRBV9 and TRBJ2-2; TRBD1 matches 7 bases. Sequenced sample: PBMCs. This TCR was recovered from a woman in her 40s in good health and CMV-seropositive. The CDR3 protein is CASSVAGGSTNTGELFF. The CDR3 bases are TGTGCCAGCAGCGTGGCAGGGGGAAGCACGAACACCGGGGAGCTGTTTTTT.